The rows below give T cell receptor beta chains drawn from one sample of a study of identical twins. TCRdb re-derived calls from the 5' RACE reads in MiXCR, one entry per CDR3 protein. The profile shows hundreds of thousands of distinct CDR3 sequences, roughly 7% of them singletons. These data were also reused for a study on yellow fever vaccine responses in identical twins.

The source material was memory (CD45RO+) T cells sorted from blood. These TCRs come from a woman younger than 30 in good health. The CDR3 runs from the conserved cysteine through the conserved F or W. The order of the fields is V gene, clone size, D gene, J gene, CDR3 protein, CDR3 DNA. D genes are given only for firm matches. The size field is filled for only some rows; it gives once, few, many or a size class.

v_gene: TRBV7-2; abundance: many; d_gene: -; j_gene: TRBJ2-1; CDR3aa: CASSLRVEQFF; CDR3nt: TGTGCCAGCAGCTTACGGGTTGAGCAGTTCTTC
v_gene: TRBV5-1; abundance: few; d_gene: TRBD1; j_gene: TRBJ2-1; CDR3aa: CASSRGQGGNEQFF; CDR3nt: TGCGCCAGCAGCAGGGGACAGGGTGGGAATGAGCAGTTCTTC
v_gene: TRBV20-1; abundance: -; d_gene: -; j_gene: TRBJ2-1; CDR3aa: CSARDQRALRNEQFF; CDR3nt: TGCAGTGCTAGAGATCAGCGGGCCCTAAGGAATGAGCAGTTCTTC
v_gene: TRBV28; abundance: -; d_gene: TRBD2; j_gene: TRBJ2-1; CDR3aa: CASRSGSSGSSNEQFF; CDR3nt: TGTGCCAGCAGAAGCGGATCTAGCGGGAGCTCCAATGAGCAGTTCTTC
v_gene: TRBV28; abundance: -; d_gene: -; j_gene: TRBJ2-5; CDR3aa: CASRLAETQYF; CDR3nt: TGTGCCAGCCGATTAGCCGAGACCCAGTACTTC
v_gene: TRBV2; abundance: -; d_gene: -; j_gene: TRBJ1-1; CDR3aa: CASNRQMNTEAFF; CDR3nt: TGTGCCAGCAATCGACAGATGAACACTGAAGCTTTCTTT
v_gene: TRBV4-2; abundance: many; d_gene: -; j_gene: TRBJ2-3; CDR3aa: CASSPTQGADTQYF; CDR3nt: TGTGCCAGCAGCCCAACACAGGGTGCAGATACGCAGTATTTT
v_gene: TRBV20-1; abundance: few; d_gene: -; j_gene: TRBJ2-1; CDR3aa: CSEGLGDEQFF; CDR3nt: TGCAGTGAAGGGCTCGGGGATGAGCAGTTCTTC
v_gene: TRBV6-2/TRBV6-3; abundance: many; d_gene: -; j_gene: TRBJ2-1; CDR3aa: CASSYALAKTSYNEQFF; CDR3nt: TGTGCCAGCAGTTACGCGTTAGCTAAAACCTCCTACAATGAGCAGTTCTTC
v_gene: TRBV28; abundance: few; d_gene: TRBD1; j_gene: TRBJ1-2; CDR3aa: CASSPPPDRENYGYTF; CDR3nt: TGTGCCAGCAGTCCCCCGCCGGACAGGGAGAACTATGGCTACACCTTC
v_gene: TRBV7-2; abundance: -; d_gene: -; j_gene: TRBJ2-3; CDR3aa: CASSPQIGDTQYF; CDR3nt: TGTGCCAGCAGCCCGCAAATCGGAGATACGCAGTATTTT
v_gene: TRBV5-1; abundance: many; d_gene: TRBD1; j_gene: TRBJ2-7; CDR3aa: CASSFGGTGGDSYEQYF; CDR3nt: TGCGCCAGCAGCTTTGGGGGGACAGGGGGTGATTCCTACGAGCAGTACTTC
v_gene: TRBV12-3/TRBV12-4; abundance: -; d_gene: -; j_gene: TRBJ1-1; CDR3aa: CASSLAGFTEAFF; CDR3nt: TGTGCCAGCAGTTTGGCCGGGTTCACTGAAGCTTTCTTT
v_gene: TRBV6-5; abundance: -; d_gene: -; j_gene: TRBJ1-2; CDR3aa: CASSYSTGRGGGYTF; CDR3nt: TGTGCCAGCAGTTACTCGACGGGTCGAGGGGGAGGCTACACCTTC
v_gene: TRBV10-3; abundance: many; d_gene: -; j_gene: TRBJ2-2; CDR3aa: CAISVGSSANTGELFF; CDR3nt: TGTGCCATCAGTGTGGGCAGCTCCGCGAACACCGGGGAGCTGTTTTTT
v_gene: TRBV15; abundance: -; d_gene: TRBD2; j_gene: TRBJ2-3; CDR3aa: CATSKISGGTDTQYF; CDR3nt: TGTGCCACCAGCAAGATTAGCGGGGGCACAGATACGCAGTATTTT
v_gene: TRBV5-4; abundance: -; d_gene: TRBD2; j_gene: TRBJ2-5; CDR3aa: CASSAGTSGIWEETQYF; CDR3nt: TGTGCCAGCAGTGCCGGGACTAGCGGAATCTGGGAAGAGACCCAGTACTTC
v_gene: TRBV7-9; abundance: few; d_gene: TRBD1; j_gene: TRBJ2-7; CDR3aa: CASSQDRVSYEQYF; CDR3nt: TGTGCCAGCAGCCAGGACAGGGTGTCCTACGAGCAGTACTTC
v_gene: TRBV10-3; abundance: many; d_gene: TRBD1; j_gene: TRBJ1-2; CDR3aa: CAISESTGQGNSGYTF; CDR3nt: TGTGCCATCAGTGAGTCGACCGGACAGGGGAATTCTGGCTACACCTTC
v_gene: TRBV6-1; abundance: few; d_gene: -; j_gene: TRBJ2-5; CDR3aa: CASSEDWTATQYF; CDR3nt: TGTGCCAGCAGTGAGGACTGGACCGCGACCCAGTACTTC
v_gene: TRBV6-1; abundance: -; d_gene: -; j_gene: TRBJ1-1; CDR3aa: CASSSKRNTEAFF; CDR3nt: TGTGCCAGCAGCTCGAAAAGGAACACTGAAGCTTTCTTT
v_gene: TRBV5-1; abundance: many; d_gene: -; j_gene: TRBJ2-7; CDR3aa: CASSFQGDEQYF; CDR3nt: TGCGCCAGCAGCTTTCAGGGTGACGAGCAGTACTTC
v_gene: TRBV6-1; abundance: few; d_gene: -; j_gene: TRBJ1-1; CDR3aa: CASSVPIAFF; CDR3nt: TGTGCCAGCAGCGTCCCTATAGCTTTCTTT